What follows are 8 T cell receptor beta chains derived from one specimen sequenced in a study of blood T cell repertoires in COVID-19. Assay: immunoSEQ multiplex PCR; the TCRdb copy retains only in-frame clones and omits some. The sample gives some 33,000 clones, 65% to 90% of which show up once; less than 15% is in the top ten. The sequenced sample was peripheral blood. All receptors come from a human donor in a cohort sampled during active COVID-19.

This clone was found once. V is TRBV6-5 and J is TRBJ2-1, with 10 positions matching TRBD2. Germline CDR1 is MNHEY and CDR2 is SVGAGI. This CDR3 comprises 15 residues. The trim removed 6 bases at V and 6 bases at J, leaving 8 bases unmatched. CDR3 nucleotides: TGTGCCAGCAGCCGAACTAGCGGGGTGGGCAATGAGCAGTTCTTC. This gives the protein CASSRTSGVGNEQFF.

This clone occurred once. The CDR3 coding sequence is TGCAGTGCTAGTTCCGAGGCGGACACTGAAGCTTTCTTT. It yields the protein CSASSEADTEAFF. V is TRBV20-1 and J is TRBJ1-1; D not certain. The germline V gene has CDR1 DFQATT and CDR2 SNEGSKA (reference sequence). Trimming took off 3 bases at V and 3 bases at J, with 11 bases between the two ends. This CDR3 has 13 residues.

The CDR3 loop is CATSRDRGRSEAFF. CDR3 nucleotides: TGTGCCACCAGCAGAGATCGGGGGAGAAGTGAAGCTTTCTTT. This sequence joins TRBV15 and TRBJ1-1; the D gene is possibly TRBD1 (5 bases). Germline values: CDR1 LNHNV, CDR2 YYDKDF (reference sequence). There are 14 residues in the CDR3. Trimming removed 0 bases at V and 7 bases at J, with 12 bases between.

This clone is a singleton in its sample. The chain carries TRBV9 and TRBJ2-3, with 7 bases identical to TRBD2. Germline V lookup: CDR1 SGDLS, CDR2 YYNGEE. V gave up 4 bases and J gave up 4 bases; unmatched junction bases: 9. The CDR3 has 15 residues. CDR3 loop: CASSTLSGVADTQYF. The CDR3 DNA follows: TGTGCCAGCAGCACACTAAGCGGGGTAGCAGATACGCAGTATTTT.

The rearrangement links TRBV10-3 to TRBJ1-2, with a possible D match to TRBD1 (5 bases). CDR3 length: 12 residues. Trimming removed 4 bases from V and 8 bases from J, with 11 bases in between. From germline, CDR1 is ENHRY and CDR2 SYGVKD. CDR3 protein: CAISAQGLGYTF. Written as DNA, the CDR3 is TGTGCCATCAGTGCCCAGGGTCTGGGCTACACCTTC.

CDR3 DNA: TGTGCAAGTCGCCTCGGGACAGAAAACCAAGAGACCCAGTACTTC. This gives the protein CASRLGTENQETQYF. V is TRBV12-2 and J is TRBJ2-5; TRBD1 is taken as the D call from the table, unchecked against the DNA. TRBV12-2 is termed a pseudogene. The CDR3 runs to 15 residues.

The rearrangement joins TRBV11-3 to TRBJ2-1; a weak D match, TRBD2 (6 bases). Per the germline V gene, CDR1 is SGHNT and CDR2 is YENEEA. V was shortened by 1 base and J by 6 bases, with 16 bases between the two germline ends. The CDR3 length is 16 residues. The CDR3 sequence is CASSLAGGERFNEQFF. The CDR3 DNA is TGTGCCAGCAGCTTAGCGGGCGGGGAAAGATTCAATGAGCAGTTCTTC.

This clone was seen more than once but under ten times. The V call is TRBV5-8, the J call TRBJ2-5; 9 bases align to TRBD2. Germline-derived CDR1 and CDR2 are SGHTS and YDEGEE. The CDR3 is made up of 16 amino acids. V dropped 3 bases and J dropped 2; count of bases not matched to a gene: 8. The CDR3 nucleotides are TGTGCCAGCAGCTGGTTAGCGGGGGACATACAAGAGACCCAGTACTTC. Amino acids: CASSWLAGDIQETQYF. The entire variable domain, with the rest obtained from reference TRBV5-8 and TRBJ2-5, is as follows: EAGVTQSPTHLIKTRGQQATLRCSPISGHTSVYWYQQALGLGLQFLLWYDEGEERNRGNFPPRFSGRQFPNYSSELNVNALELEDSALYLCASSWLAGDIQETQYFGPGTRLLVL.